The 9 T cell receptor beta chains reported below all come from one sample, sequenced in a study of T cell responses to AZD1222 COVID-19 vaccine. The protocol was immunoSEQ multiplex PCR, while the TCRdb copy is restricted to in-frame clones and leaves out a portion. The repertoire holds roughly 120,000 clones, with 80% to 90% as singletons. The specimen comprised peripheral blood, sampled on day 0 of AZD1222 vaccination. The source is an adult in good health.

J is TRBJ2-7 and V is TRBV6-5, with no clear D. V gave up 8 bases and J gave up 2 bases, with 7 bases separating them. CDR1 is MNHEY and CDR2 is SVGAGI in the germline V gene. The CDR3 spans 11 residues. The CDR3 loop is CASRAAYEQYF. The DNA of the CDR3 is TGTGCCAGCCGGGCCGCCTACGAGCAGTACTTC.

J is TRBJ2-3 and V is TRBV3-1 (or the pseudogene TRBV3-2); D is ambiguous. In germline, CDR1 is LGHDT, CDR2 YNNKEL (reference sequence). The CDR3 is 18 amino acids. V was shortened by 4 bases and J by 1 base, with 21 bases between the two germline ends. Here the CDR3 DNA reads TGTGCCAGCAGCCCAATCGTCCGACGGTTACTCGGCACAGATACGCAGTATTTT. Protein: CASSPIVRRLLGTDTQYF.

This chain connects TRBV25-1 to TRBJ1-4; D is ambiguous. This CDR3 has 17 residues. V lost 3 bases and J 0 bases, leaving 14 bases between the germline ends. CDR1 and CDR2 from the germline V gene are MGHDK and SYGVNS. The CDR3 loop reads CASSDPSSLATNEKLFF. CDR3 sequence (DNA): TGTGCCAGCAGTGACCCATCTTCACTCGCAACTAATGAAAAACTGTTTTTT. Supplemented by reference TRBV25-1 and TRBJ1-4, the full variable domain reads EADIYQTPRYLVIGTGKKITLECSQTMGHDKMYWYQQDPGMELHLIHYSYGVNSTEKGDLSSESTVSRIRTEHFPLTLESARPSHTSQYLCASSDPSSLATNEKLFFGSGTQLSVL.

The CDR3, as DNA: TGTGCCTGGGCGGGACGATTGAACACTGAAGCTTTCTTT. Translated, it gives CAWAGRLNTEAFF. V and J are TRBV30 and TRBJ1-1; maybe TRBD1 (5 bases). Trimming stripped 5 bases from V and 0 bases from J, with 10 bases between. Germline CDR1 GTSNPN, CDR2 SVGIG (reference sequence). The CDR3 covers 13 residues.

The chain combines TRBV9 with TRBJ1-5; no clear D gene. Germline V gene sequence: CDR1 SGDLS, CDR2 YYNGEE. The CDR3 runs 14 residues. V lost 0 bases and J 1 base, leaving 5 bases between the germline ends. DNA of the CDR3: TGTGCCAGCAGCGTAGGATTCAGCAATCAGCCCCAGCATTTT. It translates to CASSVGFSNQPQHF. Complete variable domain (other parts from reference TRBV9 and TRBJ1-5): DSGVTQTPKHLITATGQRVTLRCSPRSGDLSVYWYQQSLDQGLQFLIQYYNGEERAKGNILERFSAQQFPDLHSELNLSSLELGDSALYFCASSVGFSNQPQHFGDGTRLSIL.

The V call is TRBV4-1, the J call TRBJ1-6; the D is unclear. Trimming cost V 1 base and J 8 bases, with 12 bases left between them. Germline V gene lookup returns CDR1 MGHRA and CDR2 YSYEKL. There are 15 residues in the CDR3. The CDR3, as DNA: TGCGCCAGCAGCCAAGTGGAGGGATCTGATTCACCCCTCCACTTT. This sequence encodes CASSQVEGSDSPLHF.

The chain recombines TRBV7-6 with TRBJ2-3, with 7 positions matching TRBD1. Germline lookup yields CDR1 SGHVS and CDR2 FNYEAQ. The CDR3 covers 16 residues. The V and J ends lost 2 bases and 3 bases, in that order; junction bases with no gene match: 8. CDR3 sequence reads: CASSLIQGVGTDTQYF. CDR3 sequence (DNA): TGTGCCAGCAGCTTAATCCAGGGGGTCGGGACAGATACGCAGTATTTT.

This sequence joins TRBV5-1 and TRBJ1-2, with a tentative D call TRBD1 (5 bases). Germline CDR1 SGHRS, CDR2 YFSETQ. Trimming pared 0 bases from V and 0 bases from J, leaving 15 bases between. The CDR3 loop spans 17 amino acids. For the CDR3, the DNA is TGCGCCAGCAGCTTGGTGGGGGGACTCCCTGCTAACTATGGCTACACCTTC. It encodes CASSLVGGLPANYGYTF.

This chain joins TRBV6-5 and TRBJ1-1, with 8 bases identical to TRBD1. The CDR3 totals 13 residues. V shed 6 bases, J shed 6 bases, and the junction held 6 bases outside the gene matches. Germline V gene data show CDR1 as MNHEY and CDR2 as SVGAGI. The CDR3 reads CASSPRGQAEAFF. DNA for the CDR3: TGTGCCAGCAGCCCCAGGGGGCAGGCTGAAGCTTTCTTT.